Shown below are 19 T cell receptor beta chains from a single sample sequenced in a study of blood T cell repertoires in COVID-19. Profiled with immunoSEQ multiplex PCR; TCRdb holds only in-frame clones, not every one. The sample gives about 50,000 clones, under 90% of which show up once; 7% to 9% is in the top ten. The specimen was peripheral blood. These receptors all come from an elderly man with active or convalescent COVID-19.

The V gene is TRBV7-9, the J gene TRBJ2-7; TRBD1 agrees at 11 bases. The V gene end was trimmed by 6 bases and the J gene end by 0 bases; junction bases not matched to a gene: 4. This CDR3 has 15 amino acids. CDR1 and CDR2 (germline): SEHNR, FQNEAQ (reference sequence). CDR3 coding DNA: TGTGCCAGCAGACCGGGGACAGGGGGCTCCTACGAGCAGTACTTC. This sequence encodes CASRPGTGGSYEQYF.

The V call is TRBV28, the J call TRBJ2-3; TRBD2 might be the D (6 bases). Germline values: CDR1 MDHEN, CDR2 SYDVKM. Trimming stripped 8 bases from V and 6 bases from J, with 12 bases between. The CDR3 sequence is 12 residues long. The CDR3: CASQRGGDTQYF. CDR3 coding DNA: TGTGCCAGCCAGCGCGGAGGGGATACGCAGTATTTT.

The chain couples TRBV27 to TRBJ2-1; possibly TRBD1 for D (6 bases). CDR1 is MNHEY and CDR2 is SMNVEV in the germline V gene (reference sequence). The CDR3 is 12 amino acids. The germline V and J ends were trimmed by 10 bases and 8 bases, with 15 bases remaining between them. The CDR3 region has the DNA TGTGCCACGAACAGGGTTGGCCATGAGCAGTTCTTC. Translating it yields CATNRVGHEQFF.

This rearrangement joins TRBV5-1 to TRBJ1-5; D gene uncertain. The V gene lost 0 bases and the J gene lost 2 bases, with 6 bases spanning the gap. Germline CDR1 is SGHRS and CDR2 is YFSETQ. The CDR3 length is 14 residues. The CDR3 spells CASSLGGRNQPQHF. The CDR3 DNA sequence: TGCGCCAGCAGCTTGGGAGGGCGCAATCAGCCCCAGCATTTT.

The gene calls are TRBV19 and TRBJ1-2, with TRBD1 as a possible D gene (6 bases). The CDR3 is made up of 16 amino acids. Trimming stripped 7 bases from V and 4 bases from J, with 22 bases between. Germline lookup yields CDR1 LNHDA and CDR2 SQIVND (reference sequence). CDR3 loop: CASIPKRTAYLYGYTF. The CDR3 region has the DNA TGTGCCAGTATTCCGAAAAGGACAGCGTACCTCTATGGCTACACCTTC.

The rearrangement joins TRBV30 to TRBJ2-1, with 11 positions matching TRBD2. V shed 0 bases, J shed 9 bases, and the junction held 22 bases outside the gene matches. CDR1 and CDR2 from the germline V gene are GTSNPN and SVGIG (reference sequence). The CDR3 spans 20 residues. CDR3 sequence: CAWSVILPWTSGSIGGEQFF. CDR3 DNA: TGTGCCTGGAGTGTAATTCTCCCCTGGACTAGCGGGTCAATTGGAGGTGAGCAGTTCTTC.

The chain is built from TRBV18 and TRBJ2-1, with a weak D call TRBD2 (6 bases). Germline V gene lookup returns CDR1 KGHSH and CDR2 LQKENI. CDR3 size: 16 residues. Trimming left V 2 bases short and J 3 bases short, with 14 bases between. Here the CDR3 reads CASSPGTGVDYNEQFF. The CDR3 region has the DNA TGTGCCAGCTCACCAGGAACGGGAGTGGACTACAATGAGCAGTTCTTC.

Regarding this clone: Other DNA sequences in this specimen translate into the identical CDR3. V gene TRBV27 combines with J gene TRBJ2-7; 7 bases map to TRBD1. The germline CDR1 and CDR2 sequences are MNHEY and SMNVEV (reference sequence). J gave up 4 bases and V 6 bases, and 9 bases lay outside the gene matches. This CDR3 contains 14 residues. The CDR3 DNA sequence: TGTGCCAGCAGACCGACAGGGCTGGGTTACGAGCAGTACTTC. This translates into CASRPTGLGYEQYF.

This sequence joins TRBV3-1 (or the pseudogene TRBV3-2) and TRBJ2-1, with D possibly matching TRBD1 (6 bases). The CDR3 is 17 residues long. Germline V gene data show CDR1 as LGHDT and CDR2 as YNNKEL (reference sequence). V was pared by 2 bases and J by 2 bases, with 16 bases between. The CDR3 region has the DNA TGTGCCAGCAGCCAACTCCGGGACACATTTCCCTACAATGAGCAGTTCTTC. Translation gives CASSQLRDTFPYNEQFF.

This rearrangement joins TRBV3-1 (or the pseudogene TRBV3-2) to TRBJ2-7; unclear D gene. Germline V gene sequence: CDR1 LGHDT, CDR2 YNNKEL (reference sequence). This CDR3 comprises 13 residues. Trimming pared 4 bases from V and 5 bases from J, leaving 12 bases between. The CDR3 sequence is CASSRAKRNEQYF. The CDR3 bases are TGTGCCAGCAGCCGGGCCAAACGGAACGAGCAGTACTTC.

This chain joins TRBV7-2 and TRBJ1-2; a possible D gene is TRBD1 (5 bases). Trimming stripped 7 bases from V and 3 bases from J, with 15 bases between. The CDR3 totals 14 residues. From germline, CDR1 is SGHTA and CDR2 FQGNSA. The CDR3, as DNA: TGTGCCAGCACCACCGTCGGGACTCACTATGGCTACACCTTC. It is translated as CASTTVGTHYGYTF.

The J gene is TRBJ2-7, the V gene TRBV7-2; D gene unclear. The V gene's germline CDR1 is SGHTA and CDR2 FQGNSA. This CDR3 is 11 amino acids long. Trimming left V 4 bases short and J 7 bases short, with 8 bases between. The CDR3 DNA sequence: TGTGCCAGCAGCTCTCGGTTTGAGCAGTACTTC. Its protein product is CASSSRFEQYF.

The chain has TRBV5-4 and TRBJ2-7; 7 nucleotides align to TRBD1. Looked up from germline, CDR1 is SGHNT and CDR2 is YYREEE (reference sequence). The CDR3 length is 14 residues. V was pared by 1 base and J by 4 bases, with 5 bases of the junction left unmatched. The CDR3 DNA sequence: TGTGCCAGCAGCTTGTCGACAGGGCCATACGAGCAGTACTTC. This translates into CASSLSTGPYEQYF.

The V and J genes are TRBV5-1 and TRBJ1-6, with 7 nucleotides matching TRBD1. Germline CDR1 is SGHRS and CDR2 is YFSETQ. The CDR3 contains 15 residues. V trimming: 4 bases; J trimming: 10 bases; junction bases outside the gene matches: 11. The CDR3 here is CASSTQTGEESPLHF. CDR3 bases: TGCGCCAGCAGCACCCAAACAGGGGAGGAGTCACCCCTCCACTTT.

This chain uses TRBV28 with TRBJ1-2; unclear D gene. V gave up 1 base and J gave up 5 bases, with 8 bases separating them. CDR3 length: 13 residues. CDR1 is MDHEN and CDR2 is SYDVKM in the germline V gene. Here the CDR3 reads CASSLLAVYGYTF. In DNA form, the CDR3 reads TGTGCCAGCAGTTTATTGGCAGTATATGGCTACACCTTC.

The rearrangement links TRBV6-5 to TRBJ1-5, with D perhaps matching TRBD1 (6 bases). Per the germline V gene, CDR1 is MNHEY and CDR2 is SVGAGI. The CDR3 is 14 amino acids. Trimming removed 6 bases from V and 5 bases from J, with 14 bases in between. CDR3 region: CASSDTGNYQPQHF. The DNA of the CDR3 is TGTGCCAGCAGCGACACAGGGAATTATCAGCCCCAGCATTTT.

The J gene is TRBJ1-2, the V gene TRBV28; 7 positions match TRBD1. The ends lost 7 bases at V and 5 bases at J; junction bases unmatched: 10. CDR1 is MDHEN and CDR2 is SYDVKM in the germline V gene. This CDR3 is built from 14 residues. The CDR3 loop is CASTPGQALYGYTF. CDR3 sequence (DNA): TGTGCCAGCACCCCCGGACAGGCCCTTTATGGCTACACCTTC.

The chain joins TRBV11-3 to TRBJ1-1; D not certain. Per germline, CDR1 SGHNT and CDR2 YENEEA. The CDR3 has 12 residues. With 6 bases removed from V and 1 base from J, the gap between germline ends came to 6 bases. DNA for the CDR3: TGTGCCAGCAGTTCGGGGAACACTGAAGCTTTCTTT. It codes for CASSSGNTEAFF.

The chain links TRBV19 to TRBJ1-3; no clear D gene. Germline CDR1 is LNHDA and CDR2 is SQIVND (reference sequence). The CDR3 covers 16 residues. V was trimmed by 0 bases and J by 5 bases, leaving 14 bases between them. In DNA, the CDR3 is TGTGCCAGTAGTATAGAGGGCCCCTCGCAAAGAAACACCATATATTTT. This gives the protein CASSIEGPSQRNTIYF. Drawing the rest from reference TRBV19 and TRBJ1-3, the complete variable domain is DGGITQSPKYLFRKEGQNVTLSCEQNLNHDAMYWYRQDPGQGLRLIYYSQIVNDFQKGDIAEGYSVSREKKESFPLTVTSAQKNPTAFYLCASSIEGPSQRNTIYFGEGSWLTVV.